Listed here are 21 T cell receptor beta chains from one sample, sequenced in a study of CD8 T cells in ankylosing spondylitis. MiXCR, applied by TCRdb to the 5' RACE reads, yields one record per CDR3 protein. This sample has about 180,000 distinct CDR3 sequences, with 9.8% found just once. The source material was blood, either unsorted or a sorted T cell fraction (not recorded which). The receptors shown here come from a female donor with ankylosing spondylitis or in good health (not recorded which).

This clonotype showed up many times. The V and J genes are TRBV10-3 and TRBJ2-7, with 10 bases aligning to TRBD2. Trimming removed 2 bases from V and 3 bases from J; junction bases left unmatched: 7. CDR1 and CDR2 from the germline V gene are ENHRY and SYGVKD. This CDR3 has 16 residues. The CDR3 coding sequence is TGTGCCATCAGTGAGCCGGATAGCGGGAGGCTCTACGAGCAGTACTTC. Protein: CAISEPDSGRLYEQYF.

This clonotype was recorded a few times. The chain uses TRBV6-1 and TRBJ2-5; 9 bases fit TRBD1. CDR1 is MNHNS, CDR2 SASEGT, per germline. V was clipped by 6 bases and J by 0 bases; unmatched bases: 5. This CDR3 has 15 amino acids. CDR3 sequence (DNA): TGTGCCAGCAGGACCGGACAGGGGTACCAAGAGACCCAGTACTTC. This codes for CASRTGQGYQETQYF.

The chain couples TRBV4-2 to TRBJ1-1; possibly TRBD1 for D (5 bases). The CDR3 spans 17 residues. The V end lost 2 bases, the J end lost 2 bases, and 18 bases lay between the germline ends. Germline V gene lookup returns CDR1 LGHNA and CDR2 YNFKEQ. CDR3 protein: CASSQPNPGTFNTEAFF. Here the CDR3 DNA reads TGTGCCAGCAGCCAACCGAACCCCGGGACGTTTAACACTGAAGCTTTCTTT.

The chain joins TRBV27 to TRBJ1-1, with D maybe TRBD1 (5 bases). With 8 bases removed from V and 3 bases from J, the gap between germline ends came to 13 bases. Looked up from germline, CDR1 is MNHEY and CDR2 is SMNVEV (reference sequence). The CDR3 sequence is 13 residues long. The CDR3 sequence: CASGRRDDTEAFF. The CDR3 coding sequence is TGTGCCAGCGGCCGACGGGACGACACTGAAGCTTTCTTT.

Here the CDR3 DNA reads TGTGCCAGCAGTTACTCGAGCCAGCGGTTCACAGATACGCAGTATTTT. It encodes CASSYSSQRFTDTQYF. The V call is TRBV6-2 or TRBV6-3, the J call TRBJ2-3, with a possible D match to TRBD2 (5 bases). CDR1 is MNHEY, CDR2 SVGEGT, per germline. This CDR3 has 16 residues. The germline V and J ends were trimmed by 0 bases and 2 bases, with 12 bases remaining between them.

At least ten counts were recorded for this clonotype. V is TRBV25-1 and J is TRBJ2-3; D uncertain. The CDR3 is 14 amino acids. V was shortened by 3 bases and J by 1 base, with 8 bases between the two germline ends. Germline V gene sequence: CDR1 MGHDK, CDR2 SYGVNS. CDR3 in DNA: TGTGCCAGCAGTGAGGGCCGAGGCACAGATACGCAGTATTTT. This sequence encodes CASSEGRGTDTQYF.

J is TRBJ2-5 and V is TRBV3-1; D call uncertain. The V and J ends lost 1 base and 2 bases respectively, with 5 bases between them. This CDR3 is 13 amino acids long. Germline assignment: CDR1 LGHDT and CDR2 YNNKEL (reference sequence). CDR3 nucleotides: TGTGCCAGCAGCCAAGTTGAGCAAGAGACCCAGTACTTC. Translation: CASSQVEQETQYF.

The J gene is TRBJ2-1, the V gene TRBV6-2 or TRBV6-3; 7 bases align to TRBD2. This CDR3 comprises 12 residues. J lost 12 bases, V lost 7 bases, and 9 bases had no gene match. Germline-derived CDR1 and CDR2 are MNHEY and SVGEGT. The CDR3 nucleotides read TGTGCCAGCACATATCCTGGACTAGGGCAGTTCTTC. Its translation: CASTYPGLGQFF.

This chain links TRBV29-1 with TRBJ2-1, with TRBD2 matching over 10 bases. The germline V gene has CDR1 SQVTM and CDR2 ANQGSEA. Trimming cost V 1 base and J 4 bases; bases outside gene matches: 4. The CDR3 covers 15 residues. Here the CDR3 DNA reads TGCAGCGTTGAAGGGACTAGCGGTTTTTACAATGAGCAGTTCTTC. Amino acids: CSVEGTSGFYNEQFF.

Only a few counts were recorded for this clonotype. The rearrangement links TRBV5-5 to TRBJ2-6; no firm D call. In germline, CDR1 is SGHKS, CDR2 YYEKEE (reference sequence). The CDR3 is made up of 13 amino acids. Trimming shortened V by 9 bases and J by 4 bases, and 11 bases separated the two germline ends. Here the CDR3 DNA reads TGTGCCACCTTGGGATTGGGGGCCAACGTCCTGACTTTC. Amino acids: CATLGLGANVLTF.

This clonotype was detected ten times or more. The chain employs TRBV9 and TRBJ2-1; D gene uncertain. Trimming removed 4 bases from V and 8 bases from J, with 1 base in between. Germline CDR1 reads SGDLS; CDR2 reads YYNGEE. CDR3 length: 9 residues. This CDR3 reads CASSYEQFF. The CDR3 DNA follows: TGTGCCAGCAGCTATGAGCAGTTCTTC.

This rearrangement joins TRBV2 to TRBJ2-7, with D tentatively TRBD1 (5 bases). V lost 1 base to trimming and J lost 0 bases, with 10 bases between them. The CDR3 sequence is 15 residues long. Germline-derived CDR1 and CDR2 are SNHLY and FYNNEI. The CDR3 DNA reads as TGTGCCAGCAGTGAAGGGACAAGGGTCTCCTACGAGCAGTACTTC. This translates into CASSEGTRVSYEQYF.

V usage is TRBV2 and J usage is TRBJ2-6, with 7 bases fitting TRBD1. The V gene end was trimmed by 6 bases and the J gene end by 0 bases; junction bases not matched to a gene: 5. This CDR3 is built from 16 residues. Germline CDR1 reads SNHLY; CDR2 reads FYNNEI. For the CDR3, the DNA is TGTGCCAGCAGGAGGGGGCTTCGCTCTGGGGCCAACGTCCTGACTTTC. Amino acids: CASRRGLRSGANVLTF.

This clonotype was recorded many times. V is TRBV6-6 and J is TRBJ2-5, with D hard to call. V was trimmed by 6 bases and J by 2 bases, leaving 7 bases between them. Looked up from germline, CDR1 is MNHNY and CDR2 is SVGAGI (reference sequence). The CDR3 runs to 12 residues. Here the CDR3 reads CASSLEQETQYF. The CDR3 region has the DNA TGTGCCAGCAGCCTCGAACAAGAGACCCAGTACTTC.

This clonotype showed up just a few times. Here the CDR3 DNA reads TGTGCCAGCAGTTTTCCTTCTAGCGGGAGGGCCTACAAAAACATTCAGTACTTC. It codes for CASSFPSSGRAYKNIQYF. This chain joins TRBV6-2 or TRBV6-3 and TRBJ2-4; TRBD2 aligns across 12 bases. V trimming: 4 bases; J trimming: 3 bases; junction bases outside the gene matches: 10. From germline, CDR1 is MNHEY and CDR2 SVGEGT. This CDR3 has 18 residues.

This clonotype was detected ten times or more. The chain couples TRBV12-3 or TRBV12-4 to TRBJ2-1, with D perhaps given as TRBD1 or TRBD2 (5 bases each). The V and J ends lost 6 bases and 5 bases respectively, with 14 bases between them. This CDR3 has 14 amino acids. The CDR3 loop is CASSPTEGNNEQFF. The CDR3 DNA is TGTGCCAGCAGCCCTACCGAGGGGAACAATGAGCAGTTCTTC.

This clonotype was seen a handful of times. This chain connects TRBV9 to TRBJ2-1, with TRBD1 as a possible D gene (6 bases). The CDR3 contains 14 residues. Trimming pared 3 bases from V and 6 bases from J, leaving 13 bases between. The V gene's germline CDR1 is SGDLS and CDR2 YYNGEE. This CDR3 is CASSAQQGGNEQFF. Written as DNA, the CDR3 is TGTGCCAGCAGCGCCCAACAGGGCGGCAATGAGCAGTTCTTC.

This clonotype was picked up a small number of times. This rearrangement joins TRBV20-1 to TRBJ1-2, with D perhaps matching TRBD1 (5 bases). The V end was cut by 0 bases, the J end by 7 bases, with 12 bases between. The CDR3 is made up of 13 amino acids. In germline, CDR1 is DFQATT, CDR2 SNEGSKA (reference sequence). In nucleotides, the CDR3 is TGCAGTGCTAGAGATACCCAGGGTGGTGGCTACACCTTC. Amino acid sequence: CSARDTQGGGYTF.

This clonotype was counted many times. The V gene is TRBV5-1, the J gene TRBJ2-3; D may be TRBD2 (5 bases). The germline V gene encodes CDR1 SGHRS and CDR2 YFSETQ. The V gene lost 3 bases and the J gene lost 4 bases, with 15 bases spanning the gap. There are 15 residues in the CDR3. CDR3 nucleotides: TGCGCCAGCAGCTCCACGGGGAGTGGGTCAGATACGCAGTATTTT. Translation: CASSSTGSGSDTQYF.

This clonotype was counted between two and nine times. The genes are TRBV19 and TRBJ2-2, with a tentative D call TRBD1 (5 bases). Germline CDR1 is LNHDA and CDR2 is SQIVND (reference sequence). V lost 10 bases to trimming and J lost 7 bases, with 16 bases between them. This CDR3 region has 13 residues. The CDR3 DNA is TGTGCCACAACTTGGGGCGCCGGCGGGGAGCTGTTTTTT. Translating gives CATTWGAGGELFF. The full variable domain, in which reference TRBV19 and TRBJ2-2 provide the parts outside the CDR3, is DGGITQSPKYLFRKEGQNVTLSCEQNLNHDAMYWYRQDPGQGLRLIYYSQIVNDFQKGDIAEGYSVSREKKESFPLTVTSAQKNPTAFYLCATTWGAGGELFFGEGSRLTVL.

A remark on this clonotype: Compared with germline, one end of the junction differs, possibly owing to a read error. The V gene is TRBV6-1, the J gene TRBJ1-4, with D perhaps TRBD1 (5 bases). CDR1 and CDR2 (germline): MNHNS, SASEGT. There are 14 residues in the CDR3. The CDR3 protein is CASSEGPGTEKLFF. The CDR3 DNA reads as TGTGCCAGCAGCGAAGGACCAGGGACTGAAAAACTGTTTTTT.